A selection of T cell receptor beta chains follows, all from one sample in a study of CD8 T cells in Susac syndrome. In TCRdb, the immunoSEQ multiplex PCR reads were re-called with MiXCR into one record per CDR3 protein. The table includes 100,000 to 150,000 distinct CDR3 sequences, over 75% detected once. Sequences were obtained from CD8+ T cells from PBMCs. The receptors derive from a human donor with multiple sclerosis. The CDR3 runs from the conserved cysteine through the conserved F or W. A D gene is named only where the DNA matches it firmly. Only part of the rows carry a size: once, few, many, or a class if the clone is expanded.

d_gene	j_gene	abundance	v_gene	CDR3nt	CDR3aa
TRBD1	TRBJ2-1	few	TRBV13	TGTGCCAGCAGCGACCTGACAGGGGTTTACAATGAGCAGTTCTTC	CASSDLTGVYNEQFF
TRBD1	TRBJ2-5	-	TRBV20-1	TGCAGTGCTACCAATTACCGGGACAGGGACCAAGAGACCCAGTACTTC	CSATNYRDRDQETQYF
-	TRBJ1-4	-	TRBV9	TGTGCCAGCAGCGTTGGGGACCGTTGGGAAAAACTGTTTTTT	CASSVGDRWEKLFF
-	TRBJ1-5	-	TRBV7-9	TGTGCCAGCAGCTCTGGGATACAGCCCCAGCATTTT	CASSSGIQPQHF
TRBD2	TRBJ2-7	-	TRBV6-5	TGTGCCAGCAGTTACTCTTCGGGGGGAAAAGGGGTATTACTCTACGAGCAGTACTTC	CASSYSSGGKGVLLYEQYF
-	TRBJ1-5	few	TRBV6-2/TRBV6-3	TGTGCCAGCAGTTACGACGTATTTCAGCCCCAGCATTTT	CASSYDVFQPQHF
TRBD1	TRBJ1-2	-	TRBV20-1	TGCAGTGCTAGGGACAGGGGGAGCTATGGCTACACCTTC	CSARDRGSYGYTF
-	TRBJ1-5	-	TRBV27	TGTGCCAGCAGCCCCGTGGGCAATCAGCCCCAGCATTTT	CASSPVGNQPQHF
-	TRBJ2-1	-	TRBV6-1	TGTGCCAGCAGTGAAGAGGAGGGACAATACAATGAGCAGTTCTTC	CASSEEEGQYNEQFF
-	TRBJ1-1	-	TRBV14	TGTGCCAGCAGCCTCTTGCCGGGGCTCCCTGAAGCTTTCTTT	CASSLLPGLPEAFF
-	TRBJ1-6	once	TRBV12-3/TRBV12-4	TGTGCCAGCAGCCTGGCGAGCTGGAATTCACCCCTCCACTTT	CASSLASWNSPLHF
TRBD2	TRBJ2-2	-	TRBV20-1	TGCAGTGCTAGAGGGACTAGCGGGGGGGCGTATGATTCCGGGGAGCTGTTTTTT	CSARGTSGGAYDSGELFF
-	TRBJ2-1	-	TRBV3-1	TGTGCCAGCAGCCAAGATCCGGGCTCCTACAATGAGCAGTTCTTC	CASSQDPGSYNEQFF
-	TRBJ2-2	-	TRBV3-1	TGTGCCAGCAGCCAAGAACCCTTTGGGACCGGGGAGCTGTTTTTT	CASSQEPFGTGELFF
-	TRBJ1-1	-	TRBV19	TGTGCCAGTATGGTCGGAGCGAACACTGAAGCTTTCTTT	CASMVGANTEAFF
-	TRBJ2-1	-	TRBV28	TGTGCCAGCAGTTTAATGGTATTTGGAAATGAGCAGTTCTTC	CASSLMVFGNEQFF
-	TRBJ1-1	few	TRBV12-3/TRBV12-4	TGTGCCAGCAGTATGTTGACAGGAGGGAACACTGAAGCTTTCTTT	CASSMLTGGNTEAFF
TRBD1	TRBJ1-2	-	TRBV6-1	TGTGCCAGCAGCAGAGGGGGCCGCGGTGGCTACACCTTC	CASSRGGRGGYTF
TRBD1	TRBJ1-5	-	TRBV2	TGTGCCAGCAGTGATCCGGGACAGCCTAATCAGCCCCAGCATTTT	CASSDPGQPNQPQHF
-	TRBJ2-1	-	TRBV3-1	TGTGCCAGCAGCCAAGAACTTCGGGCGCAACCCTCCTACAATGAGCAGTTCTTC	CASSQELRAQPSYNEQFF
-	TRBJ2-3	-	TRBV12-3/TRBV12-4	TGTGCCAGCAGTACCCACGGCCCCACAGATACGCAGTATTTT	CASSTHGPTDTQYF
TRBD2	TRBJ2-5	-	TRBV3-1	TGTGCCAGCATCGGGCGGGGGGCGAGAGAGACCCAGTACTTC	CASIGRGARETQYF
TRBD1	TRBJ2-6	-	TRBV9	TGTGCCAGCAGCGTGACAGGGATCCCTCTCTCTGGGGCCAACGTCCTGACTTTC	CASSVTGIPLSGANVLTF
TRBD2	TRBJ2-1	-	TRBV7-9	TGTGCCAGCAGCCTAGAGACTAGCGGGATCGATGAGCAGTTCTTC	CASSLETSGIDEQFF
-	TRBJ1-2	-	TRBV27	TGTGTCAGCAGTCAAGGAGGACAATCCTATGGCTACACCTTC	CVSSQGGQSYGYTF
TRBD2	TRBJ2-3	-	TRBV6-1	TGTGCCAGCAGTCAAACCCAAGGACTAGCGGGGGGGCCTGATACGCAGTATTTT	CASSQTQGLAGGPDTQYF
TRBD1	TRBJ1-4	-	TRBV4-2	TGTGCCAGCAGCCATCCCGGGACAGGGGATGAAAAACTGTTTTTT	CASSHPGTGDEKLFF
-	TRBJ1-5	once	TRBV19	TGTGCCAGTAGTATTTGGGGTACGAGCAATCAGCCCCAGCATTTT	CASSIWGTSNQPQHF
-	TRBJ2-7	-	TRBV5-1	TGCGCCAGCAGCTTGGGGGCAGCTCTCGAGCAGTACTTC	CASSLGAALEQYF
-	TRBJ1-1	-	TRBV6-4	TGTGCCAGCAGCTTATTCCGGAACACTGAAGCTTTCTTT	CASSLFRNTEAFF
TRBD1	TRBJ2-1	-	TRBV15	TGTGCCACTGAACAGGGGGACTCCTACAATGAGCAGTTCTTC	CATEQGDSYNEQFF
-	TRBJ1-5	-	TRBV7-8	TGTGCCAGCAGCCCCGCAATGGCAGAAAGCAATCAGCCCCAGCATTTT	CASSPAMAESNQPQHF
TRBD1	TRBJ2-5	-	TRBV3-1	TGTGCCAGCAGCCAAGCCGGGACAGCAGAGACCCAGTACTTC	CASSQAGTAETQYF
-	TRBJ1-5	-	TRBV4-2	TGTGCCAGCAGCCAAGCACTGGCGGGGAATCAGCCCCAGCATTTT	CASSQALAGNQPQHF
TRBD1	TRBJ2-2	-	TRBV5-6	TGTGCCAGCAGCTTGGAGGGACAGGTTTTTAACACCGGGGAGCTGTTTTTT	CASSLEGQVFNTGELFF
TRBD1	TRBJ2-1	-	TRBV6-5	TGTGCCAGCAGCGTCGACAGGGCAGCTTACAATGAGCAGTTCTTC	CASSVDRAAYNEQFF
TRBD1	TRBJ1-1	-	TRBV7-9	TGTGCCAGCAGCCTTAGACAGGGGAACACTGAAGCTTTCTTT	CASSLRQGNTEAFF
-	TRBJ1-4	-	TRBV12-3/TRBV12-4	TGTGCCAGCAGATCAGTGGGCACAACTAATGAAAAACTGTTTTTT	CASRSVGTTNEKLFF
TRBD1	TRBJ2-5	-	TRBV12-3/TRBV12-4	TGTGCCAGCAGCTACAGGGGACAAGAGACCCAGTACTTC	CASSYRGQETQYF